This TCR beta chain was observed in a study of cytotoxic CD8 clonotypes in ibrutinib-treated CLL. Whole-study context: The subjects consisted of eleven to twelve relapsed/refractory and over 14 treatment-naive individuals, with 17 to 18 IGHV unmutated. Recorded responses included approximately 25 partial and 2 complete; following median approximately 68 months, roughly 15 stayed remitted and 12 progressed. General study results and limits: Public clonotypes, rarely seen, contracted or held steady on treatment.

This clone was counted only a few times. What it recognizes is unknown. Only in-frame clones appear in the TCRdb table, and some are missing; sequencing was by immunoSEQ multiplex PCR. Of more than 30,000 clones listed, approximately 70% are singletons. The specimen comprised PBMCs, sampled before ibrutinib treatment. The TCR sequence derives from a human donor with chronic lymphocytic leukemia.

The CDR3 reads CASSQGAGNTEAFF. The CDR3 bases are TGCGCCAGCAGCCAGGGGGCCGGGAACACTGAAGCTTTCTTT. The chain couples TRBV5-1 to TRBJ1-1, with 8 bases matching TRBD1. V was pared by 4 bases and J by 1 base, with 3 bases of the junction left unmatched. CDR3 size: 14 residues. Germline lookup yields CDR1 SGHRS and CDR2 YFSETQ. Complete variable domain (other parts from reference TRBV5-1 and TRBJ1-1): KAGVTQTPRYLIKTRGQQVTLSCSPISGHRSVSWYQQTPGQGLQFLFEYFSETQRNKGNFPGRFSGRQFSNSRSEMNVSTLELGDSALYLCASSQGAGNTEAFFGQGTRLTVV.